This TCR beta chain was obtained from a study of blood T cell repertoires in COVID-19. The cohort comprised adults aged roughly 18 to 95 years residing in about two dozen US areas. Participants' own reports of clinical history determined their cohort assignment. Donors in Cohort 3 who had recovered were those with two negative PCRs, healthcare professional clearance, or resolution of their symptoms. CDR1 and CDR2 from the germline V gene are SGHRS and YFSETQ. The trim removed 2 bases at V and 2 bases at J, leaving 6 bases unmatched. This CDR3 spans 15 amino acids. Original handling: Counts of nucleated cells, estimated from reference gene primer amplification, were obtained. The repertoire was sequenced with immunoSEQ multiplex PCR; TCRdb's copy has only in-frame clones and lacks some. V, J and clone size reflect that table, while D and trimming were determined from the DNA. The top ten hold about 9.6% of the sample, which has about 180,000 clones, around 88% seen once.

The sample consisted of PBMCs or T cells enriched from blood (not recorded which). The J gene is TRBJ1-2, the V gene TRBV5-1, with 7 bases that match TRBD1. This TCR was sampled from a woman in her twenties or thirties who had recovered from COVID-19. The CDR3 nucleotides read TGCGCCAGCAGCTTTTCGACAGGGTCAAACTATGGCTACACCTTC. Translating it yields CASSFSTGSNYGYTF.